This T cell receptor (beta chain) was identified in a study of blood T cell repertoires in COVID-19. The V segment lost 3 bases and the J segment 8 bases; nucleotides outside the gene matches: 15. This CDR3 comprises 16 residues. Germline V gene sequence: CDR1 MNHEY, CDR2 SMNVEV (reference sequence). Assay: immunoSEQ multiplex PCR; the TCRdb copy retains only in-frame clones and omits some. In the table there are roughly 120,000 clones, 88% of which are singletons. The sequencing input was peripheral blood. The sequence came from a woman between 45 and 60 years old with active or convalescent COVID-19. The V and J genes are TRBV27 and TRBJ1-2; TRBD1 matches 7 bases. CDR3 amino acids: CASSFSGTVGVEGYTF. Written as DNA, the CDR3 is TGTGCCAGCAGTTTTTCCGGGACAGTCGGTGTCGAAGGCTACACCTTC.